The next 8 T cell receptor beta chains were all read from a single sample in a study of OX40 agonist ivuxolimab in advanced cancers. This table comes from immunoSEQ multiplex PCR, and its TCRdb copy is limited to in-frame clones, with some not included. The data hold roughly 71,000 clones, with about 77% observed a single time. The sequenced sample was CD4+ or CD8+ T cells sorted from blood, obtained in a trial of the OX40 agonist ivuxolimab. All receptors derive from an adult with an advanced solid tumor such as melanoma, head and neck, liver or kidney cancer.

The rearrangement uses TRBV5-1 and TRBJ2-7; a weak D match, TRBD2 (6 bases). The CDR3 is made up of 14 amino acids. Germline CDR1 SGHRS, CDR2 YFSETQ. The ends were cut back, 3 bases at V and 9 bases at J, with 19 bases in the middle. CDR3 protein: CASSSSGTATGQYF. The CDR3 DNA follows: TGCGCCAGCAGCTCCTCCGGGACTGCGACGGGGCAGTACTTC. Together with reference TRBV5-1 and TRBJ2-7, the CDR3 gives the full variable domain: KAGVTQTPRYLIKTRGQQVTLSCSPISGHRSVSWYQQTPGQGLQFLFEYFSETQRNKGNFPGRFSGRQFSNSRSEMNVSTLELGDSALYLCASSSSGTATGQYFGPGTRLTVT.

This chain links TRBV28 with TRBJ2-7; the D is unclear. The length of the CDR3 is 13 residues. Germline CDR1 MDHEN, CDR2 SYDVKM. Trimming took off 2 bases at V and 4 bases at J, with 9 bases between the two ends. CDR3 protein: CASSLNGMYEQYF. In DNA form, the CDR3 reads TGTGCCAGCAGTTTAAACGGAATGTACGAGCAGTACTTC.

The genes are TRBV5-6 and TRBJ1-5; D gene ambiguous. Between the trimmed V and J ends, which lost 1 base and 6 bases, there was a span of 8 bases. The CDR3 loop spans 13 amino acids. Germline V gives CDR1 SGHDT, CDR2 YYEEEE. The CDR3, as DNA: TGTGCCAGCAGCTTGCAGAACAGTCAGCCCCAGCATTTT. Amino acid sequence: CASSLQNSQPQHF.

This clone appeared a single time. The rearrangement links TRBV28 to TRBJ1-5; the match to TRBD1 covers 9 bases. The germline V gene encodes CDR1 MDHEN and CDR2 SYDVKM. With V trimmed by 6 bases and J by 4 bases, 7 bases remained unmatched. The CDR3 loop spans 15 amino acids. The CDR3 sequence: CASRVGTGLNQPQHF. The CDR3 coding sequence is TGTGCCAGCAGGGTAGGGACAGGGCTAAATCAGCCCCAGCATTTT.

The J gene is TRBJ1-5, the V gene TRBV19; D gene ambiguous. CDR1 and CDR2 from the germline V gene are LNHDA and SQIVND (reference sequence). The CDR3 spans 13 residues. V was trimmed by 6 bases and J by 3 bases, leaving 9 bases between them. For the CDR3, the DNA is TGTGCCAGTAGCCCCGGCGTCAATCAGCCCCAGCATTTT. This translates into CASSPGVNQPQHF.

About this clone: Without the conserved terminal phenylalanine or tryptophan, this CDR3 likely stems from a read error. The limits of the CDR3 on the DNA are not certain, so only TCRdb's listed CDR3 is given. J is TRBJ1-2 and V is TRBV10-1. The CDR3 region is 9 residues in length, termini included. Germline CDR1 WNHNN, CDR2 SYGVQD (reference sequence). CDR3 amino acids: CASSERLNL.

The chain has TRBV19 and TRBJ1-2; 10 bases match TRBD1. Germline loops: CDR1 LNHDA, CDR2 SQIVND (reference sequence). V gave up 3 bases and J gave up 4 bases; unmatched junction bases: 11. The CDR3 has 17 amino acids. The CDR3 region has the DNA TGTGCCAGTAGTATCGGGACAGGGGATCTGAGTATCTATGGCTACACCTTC. Translated, it gives CASSIGTGDLSIYGYTF.

The rearrangement links TRBV5-1 to TRBJ1-3; no firm D call. The V gene's germline CDR1 is SGHRS and CDR2 YFSETQ. V dropped 6 bases and J dropped 0 bases, with 13 bases sitting between them. The CDR3 spans 15 residues. Written as DNA, the CDR3 is TGCGCCAGCACTAACCAACCCGGCTCTGGAAACACCATATATTTT. Translation gives CASTNQPGSGNTIYF.